What follows describes a single TCR beta chain. Germline is not matched at one junction end, which may reflect a read error. Per the original data handling: The authors estimated nucleated cell counts from reference gene primer amplification. Sequenced by immunoSEQ multiplex PCR; TCRdb stores in-frame clones only, minus some. V and J calls and clone size are copied from that table; D and trimming were computed from the DNA. Of about 250,000 clones in the sample, 85% to 90% were seen once. The CDR3 covers 15 residues. Looked up from germline, CDR1 is SSHAT and CDR2 is FNYEAQ (reference sequence). The sample is drawn from a study of blood T cell repertoires in COVID-19. Study details: The United States, Italy and Spain supplied acute and convalescent COVID-19 samples. PBMCs, B-cell-depleted T cells, or T cells were the source of the cDNA or gDNA that made up the material.

The sequence was collected from a woman in her thirties or forties who had recovered from COVID-19. The chain is built from TRBV7-7 and TRBJ2-7; TRBD2 matches at 11 bases. The specimen was peripheral blood. This CDR3 reads CASSPGTSGSYEQYF. CDR3 in DNA: TGTGCTAGCAGCCCCGGGACTAGCGGCTCCTACGAGCAGTACTTC.